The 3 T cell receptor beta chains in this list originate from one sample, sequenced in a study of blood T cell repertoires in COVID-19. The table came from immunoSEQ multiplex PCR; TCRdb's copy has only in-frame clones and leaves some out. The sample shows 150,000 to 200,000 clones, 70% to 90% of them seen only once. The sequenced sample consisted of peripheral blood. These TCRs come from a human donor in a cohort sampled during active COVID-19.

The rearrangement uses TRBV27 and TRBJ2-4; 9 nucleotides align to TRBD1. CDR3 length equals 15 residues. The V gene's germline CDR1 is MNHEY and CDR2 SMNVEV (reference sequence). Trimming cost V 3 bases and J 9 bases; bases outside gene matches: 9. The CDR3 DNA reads TGTGCCAGCAGTTTGGAACAGGGGGCTCTGGGCATTCAGTACTTC. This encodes CASSLEQGALGIQYF.

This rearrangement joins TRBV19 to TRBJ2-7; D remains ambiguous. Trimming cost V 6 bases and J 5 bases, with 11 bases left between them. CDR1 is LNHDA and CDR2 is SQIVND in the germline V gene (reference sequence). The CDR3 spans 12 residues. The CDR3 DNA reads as TGTGCCAGTAGCAATGCGGCTCACGAGCAGTACTTC. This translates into CASSNAAHEQYF.

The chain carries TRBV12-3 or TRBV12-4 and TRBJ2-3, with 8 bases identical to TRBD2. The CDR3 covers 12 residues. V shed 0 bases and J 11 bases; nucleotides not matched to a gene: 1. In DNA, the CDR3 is TGTGCCAGCAGTTTAGCGCGGGGGGAGCAGTATTTT. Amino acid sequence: CASSLARGEQYF.